This is a list of T cell receptor beta chains from one sample in a study of cytomegalovirus exposure and HLA in healthy donors. This table comes from immunoSEQ multiplex PCR, and its TCRdb copy is limited to in-frame clones, with some not included. Here the sample spans about 260,000 clones, approximately 84% being singletons. Sequenced: PBMCs. The receptors were gathered from a woman between 40 and 55 years old in good health and CMV-seropositive. Each CDR3 is given without its conserved first and last residue.

v_call: TRBV7-8; cdr3_aa: ASSKTRVSASGSYEQY
v_call: TRBV30; cdr3_aa: AWSVRQGWNEKLF
v_call: TRBV18; cdr3_aa: ASSSTYGTGGYEQY
v_call: TRBV6-1; cdr3_aa: ASSSYRGGETQY
v_call: TRBV9; cdr3_aa: ASSASPSYEQY
v_call: TRBV27; cdr3_aa: ASSVRDSAYEQY
v_call: TRBV30; cdr3_aa: AWTGQGNTEAF
v_call: TRBV6-6; cdr3_aa: ASSSWTETYQPQH
v_call: TRBV14; cdr3_aa: ASSQALVTSTDTQY
v_call: TRBV5-1; cdr3_aa: ASGPRAGENTEAF
v_call: TRBV10-3; cdr3_aa: AISEGLAATDTQY
v_call: TRBV6-5; cdr3_aa: ASSYSTGENSPLH
v_call: TRBV11-2; cdr3_aa: ASSSGGGAKNIQY
v_call: TRBV7-3; cdr3_aa: ASSSGGLGSNEQF